The T cell receptor beta chain described here comes from a study of blood T cell repertoires in COVID-19. Overall study context: The United States, Italy and Spain were the sources of the acute and convalescent COVID-19 samples. Sources were T cells, B-cell-depleted T cells, or PBMCs; the material itself was cDNA or gDNA.

Authors' data handling: Estimation of nucleated cell counts was performed using reference gene primer amplification. Produced via immunoSEQ multiplex PCR; TCRdb's table is partial and in-frame only. The V and J calls and clone size were taken over from that table, and D and trimming were inferred from the DNA. The data hold about 63,000 clones, with 80% to 95% observed a single time. CDR1 SGHDT and CDR2 YYEEEE come from the germline V gene. CDR3 length: 14 residues. V was clipped by 6 bases and J by 8 bases, with 20 bases between them. V usage is TRBV5-6 and J usage is TRBJ1-2; the D gene is possibly TRBD1 (5 bases). Source material: peripheral blood. The clonotype was recovered from a man in his fifties with active COVID-19. In DNA form, the CDR3 reads TGTGCCAGCATTTATGTTGGGCAGGGTGACGGCTACACCTTC. It specifies CASIYVGQGDGYTF.